Given below is one TCR beta chain in context. V was trimmed by 7 bases and J by 2 bases, leaving 11 bases between them. This CDR3 comprises 13 residues. CDR1 SGHVS and CDR2 FNYEAQ come from the germline V gene. The data derive from a study of cytomegalovirus exposure and HLA in healthy donors. With 60 Vbeta and 13 Jbeta primers, the PCR was carried out. TCRdb keeps only in-frame clones here, not all; method: immunoSEQ multiplex PCR. The table shows 100,000 to 150,000 clones, with about 9.2% occurring only once. The sequencing input was PBMCs. This rearrangement joins TRBV7-6 to TRBJ2-5, with TRBD2 as a possible D gene (5 bases). This TCR derives from a woman aged 40 to 50 in good health and CMV-seropositive. CDR3 loop: CASTASPQETQYF. The CDR3 nucleotides read TGTGCCAGCACAGCTAGCCCTCAAGAGACCCAGTACTTC.